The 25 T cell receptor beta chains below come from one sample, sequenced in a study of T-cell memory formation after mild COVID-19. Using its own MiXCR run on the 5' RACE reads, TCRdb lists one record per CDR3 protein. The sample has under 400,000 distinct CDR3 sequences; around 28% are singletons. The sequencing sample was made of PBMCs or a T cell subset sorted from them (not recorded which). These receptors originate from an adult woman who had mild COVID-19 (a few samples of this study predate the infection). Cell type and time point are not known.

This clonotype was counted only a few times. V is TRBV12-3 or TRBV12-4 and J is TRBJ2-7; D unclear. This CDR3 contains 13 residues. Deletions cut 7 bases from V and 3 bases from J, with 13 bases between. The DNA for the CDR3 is TGTGCCAGCACCCCAGGCGGTAACTACGAGCAGTACTTC. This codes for CASTPGGNYEQYF.

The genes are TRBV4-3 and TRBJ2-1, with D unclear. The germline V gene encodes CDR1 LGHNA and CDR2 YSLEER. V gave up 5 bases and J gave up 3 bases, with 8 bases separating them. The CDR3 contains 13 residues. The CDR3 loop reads CASSNQHYNEQFF. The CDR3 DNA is TGCGCCAGCAGCAATCAGCACTACAATGAGCAGTTCTTC.

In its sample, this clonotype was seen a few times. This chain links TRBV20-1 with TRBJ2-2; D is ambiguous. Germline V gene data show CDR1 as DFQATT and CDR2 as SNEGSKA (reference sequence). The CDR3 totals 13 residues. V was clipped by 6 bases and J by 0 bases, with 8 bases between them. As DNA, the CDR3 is TGCAGTGCCATCGGTCCGAACACCGGGGAGCTGTTTTTT. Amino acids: CSAIGPNTGELFF.

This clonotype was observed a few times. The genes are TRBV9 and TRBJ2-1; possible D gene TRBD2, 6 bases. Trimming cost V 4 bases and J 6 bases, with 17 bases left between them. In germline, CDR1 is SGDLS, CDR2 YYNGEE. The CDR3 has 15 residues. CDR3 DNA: TGTGCCAGCAGCTCCAATACCGGGAGCCGCAATGAGCAGTTCTTC. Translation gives CASSSNTGSRNEQFF.

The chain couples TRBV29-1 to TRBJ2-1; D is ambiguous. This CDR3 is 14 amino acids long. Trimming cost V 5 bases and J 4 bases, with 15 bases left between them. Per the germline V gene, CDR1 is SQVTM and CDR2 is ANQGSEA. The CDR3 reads CSVLRFSTYNEQFF. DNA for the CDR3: TGCAGCGTTCTTCGGTTTTCGACATACAATGAGCAGTTCTTC.

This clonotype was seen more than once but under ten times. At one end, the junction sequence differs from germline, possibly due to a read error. The CDR3 reads CATSDLRMASGLPTDMQYF. For the CDR3, the DNA is TGTGCCACCAGTGATTTGCGAATGGCTAGCGGACTACCCACAGATATGCAGTATTTT. This rearrangement joins TRBV24-1 to TRBJ2-3; TRBD2 matches 7 bases. The CDR3 loop spans 19 amino acids. Per the germline V gene, CDR1 is KGHDR and CDR2 is SFDVKD.

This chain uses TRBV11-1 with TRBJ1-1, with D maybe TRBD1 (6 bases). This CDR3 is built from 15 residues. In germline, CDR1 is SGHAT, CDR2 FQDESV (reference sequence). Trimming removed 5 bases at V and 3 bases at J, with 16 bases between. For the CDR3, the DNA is TGTGCCAGCAGCCGGGGGGCGGGGATCTACACTGAAGCTTTCTTT. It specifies CASSRGAGIYTEAFF.

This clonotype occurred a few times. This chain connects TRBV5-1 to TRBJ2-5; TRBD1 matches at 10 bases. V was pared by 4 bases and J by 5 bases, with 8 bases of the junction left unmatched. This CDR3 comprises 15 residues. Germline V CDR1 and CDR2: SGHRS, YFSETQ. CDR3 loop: CASSPISDRGETQYF. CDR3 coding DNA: TGCGCCAGCAGCCCGATATCGGACAGGGGGGAGACCCAGTACTTC.

CDR3 loop: CASTPFPGNYGYTF. In nucleotides, the CDR3 is TGTGCCAGCACCCCCTTCCCCGGGAACTATGGCTACACCTTC. V and J are TRBV7-2 and TRBJ1-2; no firm D call. Germline CDR1 and CDR2: SGHTA and FQGNSA. Trimming took 7 bases from V and 2 from J, leaving 14 bases between them. The CDR3 contains 14 residues.

CDR3 bases: TGCAGTGCTTCATACGCAGGGGCAGGACAGGGGTACGAAAAACTGTTTTTT. It codes for CSASYAGAGQGYEKLFF. The V and J genes are TRBV20-1 and TRBJ1-4, with 9 bases identical to TRBD1. Looked up from germline, CDR1 is DFQATT and CDR2 is SNEGSKA (reference sequence). There are 17 residues in the CDR3. The ends lost 5 bases at V and 8 bases at J; junction bases unmatched: 18.

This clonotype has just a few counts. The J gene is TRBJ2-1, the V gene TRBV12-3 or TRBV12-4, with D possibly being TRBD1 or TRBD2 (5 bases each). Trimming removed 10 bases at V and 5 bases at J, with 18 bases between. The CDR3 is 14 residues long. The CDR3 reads CATKTKGENNEQFF. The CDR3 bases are TGTGCCACCAAGACTAAAGGGGAAAACAATGAGCAGTTCTTC.

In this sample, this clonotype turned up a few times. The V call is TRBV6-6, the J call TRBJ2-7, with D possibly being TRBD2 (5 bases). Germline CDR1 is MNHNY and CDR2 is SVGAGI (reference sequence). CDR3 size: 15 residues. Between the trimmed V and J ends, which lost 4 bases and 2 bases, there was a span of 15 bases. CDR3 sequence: CASSSVGRQTYEQYF. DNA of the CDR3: TGTGCCAGCAGTTCCGTGGGGAGACAAACCTACGAGCAGTACTTC.

CDR3 protein: CASTPGGADVYF. In nucleotides, the CDR3 is TGTGCCAGCACCCCCGGTGGGGCGGACGTGTATTTT. The genes are TRBV11-2 and TRBJ2-3; tentatively, D is TRBD1 (5 bases). The CDR3 sequence is 12 residues long. The V end was cut by 7 bases, the J end by 14 bases, with 19 bases between. Germline CDR1 SGHAT, CDR2 FQNNGV.

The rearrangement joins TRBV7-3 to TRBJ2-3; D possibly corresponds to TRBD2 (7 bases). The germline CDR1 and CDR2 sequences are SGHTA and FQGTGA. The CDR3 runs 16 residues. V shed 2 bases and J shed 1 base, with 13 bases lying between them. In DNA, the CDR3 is TGTGCCAGCAGCTTACGGGGGGCTATCGGCACAGATACGCAGTATTTT. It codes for CASSLRGAIGTDTQYF.

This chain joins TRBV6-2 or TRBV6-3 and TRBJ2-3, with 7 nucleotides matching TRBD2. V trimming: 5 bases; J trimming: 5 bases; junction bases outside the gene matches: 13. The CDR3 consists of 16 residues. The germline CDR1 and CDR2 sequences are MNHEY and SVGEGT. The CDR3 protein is CASSAHGGRAKDTQYF. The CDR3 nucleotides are TGTGCCAGCAGTGCCCATGGGGGGAGGGCCAAAGATACGCAGTATTTT.

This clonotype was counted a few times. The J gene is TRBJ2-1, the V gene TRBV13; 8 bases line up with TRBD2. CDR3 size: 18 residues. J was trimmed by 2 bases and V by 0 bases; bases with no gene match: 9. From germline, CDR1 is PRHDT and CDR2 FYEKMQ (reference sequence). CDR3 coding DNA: TGTGCCAGCAGCTTAGGCCGGGGGGGATCCAGTCCCTACAATGAGCAGTTCTTC. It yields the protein CASSLGRGGSSPYNEQFF.

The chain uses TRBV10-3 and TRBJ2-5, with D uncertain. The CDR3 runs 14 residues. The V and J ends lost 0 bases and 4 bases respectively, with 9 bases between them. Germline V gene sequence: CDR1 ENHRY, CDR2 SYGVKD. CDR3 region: CAISESGPRETQYF. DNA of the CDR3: TGTGCCATCAGTGAGTCAGGGCCGAGAGAGACCCAGTACTTC.

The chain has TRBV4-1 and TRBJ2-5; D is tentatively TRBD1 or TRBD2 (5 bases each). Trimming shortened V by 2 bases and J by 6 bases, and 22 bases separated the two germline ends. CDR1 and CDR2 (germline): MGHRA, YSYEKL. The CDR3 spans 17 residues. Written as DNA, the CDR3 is TGCGCCAGCAGCCAACCCCAAGGGGTGGGGAGTTTGAAGACCCAGTACTTC. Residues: CASSQPQGVGSLKTQYF.

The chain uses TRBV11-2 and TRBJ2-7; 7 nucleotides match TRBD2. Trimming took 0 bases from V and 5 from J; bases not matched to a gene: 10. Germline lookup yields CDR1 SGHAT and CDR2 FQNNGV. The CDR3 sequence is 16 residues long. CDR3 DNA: TGTGCCAGCAGCTTAGATGGGGAGGGGAGGGTCCACGAGCAGTACTTC. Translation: CASSLDGEGRVHEQYF.

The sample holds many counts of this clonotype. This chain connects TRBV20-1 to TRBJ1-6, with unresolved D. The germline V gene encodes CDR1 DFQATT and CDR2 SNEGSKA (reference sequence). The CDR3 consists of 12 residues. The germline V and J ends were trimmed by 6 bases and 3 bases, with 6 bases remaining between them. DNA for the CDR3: TGCAGTGCGGCCAACTATAATTCACCCCTCCACTTT. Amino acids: CSAANYNSPLHF.

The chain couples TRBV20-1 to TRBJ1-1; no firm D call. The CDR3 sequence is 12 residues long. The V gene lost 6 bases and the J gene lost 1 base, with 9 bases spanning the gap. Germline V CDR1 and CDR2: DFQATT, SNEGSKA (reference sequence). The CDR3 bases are TGCAGTGCAAGCACAGAGAACACTGAAGCTTTCTTT. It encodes CSASTENTEAFF.

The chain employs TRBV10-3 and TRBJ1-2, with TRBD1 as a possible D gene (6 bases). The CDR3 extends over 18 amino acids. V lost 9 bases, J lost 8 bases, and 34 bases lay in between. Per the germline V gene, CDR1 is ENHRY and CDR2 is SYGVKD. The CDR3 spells CAIWKSPARAGVDEGYTF. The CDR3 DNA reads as TGTGCCATATGGAAGTCCCCCGCGCGGGCAGGGGTGGACGAAGGCTACACCTTC.

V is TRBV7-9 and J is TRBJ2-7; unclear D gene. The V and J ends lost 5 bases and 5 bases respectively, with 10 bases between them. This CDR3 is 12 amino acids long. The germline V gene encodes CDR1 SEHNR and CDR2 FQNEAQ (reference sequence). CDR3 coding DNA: TGTGCCAGCAGCCCATCAACCAACGAGCAGTACTTC. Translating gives CASSPSTNEQYF. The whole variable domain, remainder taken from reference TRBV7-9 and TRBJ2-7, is DTGVSQNPRHKITKRGQNVTFRCDPISEHNRLYWYRQTLGQGPEFLTYFQNEAQLEKSRLLSDRFSAERPKGSFSTLEIQRTEQGDSAMYLCASSPSTNEQYFGPGTRLTVT.

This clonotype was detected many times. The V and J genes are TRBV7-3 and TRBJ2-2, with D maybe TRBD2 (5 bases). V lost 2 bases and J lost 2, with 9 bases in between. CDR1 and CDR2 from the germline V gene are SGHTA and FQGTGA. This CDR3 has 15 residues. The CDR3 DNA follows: TGTGCCAGCAGCTTAGGACGGGGAAACACCGGGGAGCTGTTTTTT. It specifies CASSLGRGNTGELFF.

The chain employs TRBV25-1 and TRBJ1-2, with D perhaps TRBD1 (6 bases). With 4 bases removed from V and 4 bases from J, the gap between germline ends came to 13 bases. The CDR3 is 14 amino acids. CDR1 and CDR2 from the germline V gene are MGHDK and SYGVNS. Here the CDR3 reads CASSGMGAGYGYTF. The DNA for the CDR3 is TGTGCCAGCAGTGGAATGGGGGCGGGCTATGGCTACACCTTC.